The 3 T cell receptor beta chains presented below share a single source sample, sequenced in a study of shared clonotypes between healthy human individuals. Here immunoSEQ multiplex PCR was the method, and the copy in TCRdb shows in-frame clones only, minus some. Here the sample spans approximately 400,000 clones, 96% being singletons. Sample: memory CD8+ T cells sorted from blood. Subset of the sample: CD45RO+ cells pooled with CCR7-negative TemRA cells. The receptors shown here come from a man under 40 in good health.

This clone was detected once. V is TRBV6-1 and J is TRBJ2-1, with D possibly matching TRBD1 (5 bases). The CDR3 loop spans 15 amino acids. Per germline, CDR1 MNHNS and CDR2 SASEGT. The V and J ends lost 6 bases and 8 bases respectively, with 20 bases between them. CDR3 DNA: TGTGCCAGCAGCATGGACCCAGCAGGGCGCGATGAGCAGTTCTTC. It codes for CASSMDPAGRDEQFF.

The V call is TRBV7-2, the J call TRBJ2-3; D is ambiguous. The CDR3 extends over 12 amino acids. Deletions cut 7 bases from V and 2 bases from J, with 7 bases between. Germline values: CDR1 SGHTA, CDR2 FQGNSA. CDR3 coding DNA: TGTGCCAGCAAGTGGGTCACAGATACGCAGTATTTT. This translates into CASKWVTDTQYF. Full variable domain (remainder filled in from reference TRBV7-2 and TRBJ2-3): GAGVSQSPSNKVTEKGKDVELRCDPISGHTALYWYRQSLGQGLEFLIYFQGNSAPDKSGLPSDRFSAERTGGSVSTLTIQRTQQEDSAVYLCASKWVTDTQYFGPGTRLTVL.

The chain is built from TRBV9 and TRBJ1-2; possibly TRBD1 for D (5 bases). Trimming shortened V by 0 bases and J by 5 bases, and 11 bases separated the two germline ends. Germline CDR1 reads SGDLS; CDR2 reads YYNGEE. This CDR3 comprises 14 residues. CDR3 sequence (DNA): TGTGCCAGCAGCGTAGGACAGCCACCTTATGGCTACACCTTC. This translates into CASSVGQPPYGYTF.